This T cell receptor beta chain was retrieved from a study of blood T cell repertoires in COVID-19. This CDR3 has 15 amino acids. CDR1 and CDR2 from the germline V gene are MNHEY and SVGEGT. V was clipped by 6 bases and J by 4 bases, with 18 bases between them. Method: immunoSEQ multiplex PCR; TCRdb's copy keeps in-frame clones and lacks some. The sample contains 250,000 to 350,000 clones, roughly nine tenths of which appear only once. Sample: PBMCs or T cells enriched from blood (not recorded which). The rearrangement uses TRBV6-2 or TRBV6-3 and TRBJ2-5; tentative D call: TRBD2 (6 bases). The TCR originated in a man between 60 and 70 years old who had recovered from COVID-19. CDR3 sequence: CASSLRDSEGETQYF. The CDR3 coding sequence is TGTGCCAGCAGCCTACGGGACTCCGAGGGAGAGACCCAGTACTTC.